This T cell receptor (beta chain) is drawn from a study of T cell changes during pregnancy in multiple sclerosis. Data came from immunoSEQ multiplex PCR; TCRdb stores just in-frame clones and leaves some out. The top ten hold around 7.9% of the sample, which has roughly 27,000 clones, more than 75% seen once. This clone occurred once. The ends were cut back, 5 bases at V and 5 bases at J, with 9 bases in the middle. The CDR3 consists of 12 residues. Germline CDR1 is MDHEN and CDR2 is SYDVKM. The chain links TRBV28 to TRBJ2-5; D call uncertain. The origin of this receptor is a female donor with multiple sclerosis, enrolled in a pregnancy study. Sequencing was performed on CD8+ T cells from peripheral blood mononuclear cells, taken after pregnancy. The DNA of the CDR3 is TGTGCCAGCAGTCCCTTCGGGGAGACCCAGTACTTC. Protein sequence: CASSPFGETQYF.